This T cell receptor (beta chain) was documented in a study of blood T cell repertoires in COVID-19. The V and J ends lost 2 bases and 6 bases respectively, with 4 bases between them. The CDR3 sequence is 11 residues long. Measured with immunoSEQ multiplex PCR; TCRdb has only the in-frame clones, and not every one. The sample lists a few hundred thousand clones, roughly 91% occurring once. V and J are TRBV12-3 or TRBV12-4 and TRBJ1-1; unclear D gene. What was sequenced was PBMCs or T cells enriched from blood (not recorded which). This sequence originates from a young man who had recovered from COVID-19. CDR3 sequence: CASSLFSEAFF. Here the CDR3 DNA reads TGTGCCAGCAGTTTATTCTCTGAAGCTTTCTTT.